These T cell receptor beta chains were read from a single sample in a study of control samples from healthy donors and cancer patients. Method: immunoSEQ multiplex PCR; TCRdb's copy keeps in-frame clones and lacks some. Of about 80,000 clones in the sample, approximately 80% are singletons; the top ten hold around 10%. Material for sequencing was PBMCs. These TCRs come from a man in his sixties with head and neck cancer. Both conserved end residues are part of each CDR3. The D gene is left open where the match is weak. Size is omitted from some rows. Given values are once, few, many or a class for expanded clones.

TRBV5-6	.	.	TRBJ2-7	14	TGTGCCAGCAGCTTGGCGGGAGCATCCTACGAGCAGTACTTC	CASSLAGASYEQYF
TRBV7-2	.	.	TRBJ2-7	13	TGTGCCAGCAGCTTCGGGACCCTTAGCGAGCAGTACTTC	CASSFGTLSEQYF
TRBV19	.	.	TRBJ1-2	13	TGTGCCAGTAGTATGGGAACGGGATATGGCTACACCTTC	CASSMGTGYGYTF
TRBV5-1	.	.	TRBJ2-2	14	TGCGCCAGCAGCTTGGTCGTGGGCACCGGGGAGCTGTTTTTT	CASSLVVGTGELFF
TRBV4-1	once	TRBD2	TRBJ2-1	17	TGCGCCAGCAGCCGAATACTAGCGGGTGCAGCCGGTAATGAGCAGTTCTTC	CASSRILAGAAGNEQFF
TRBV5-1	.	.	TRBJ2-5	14	TGCGCCAGCTCCCCACAGGGATTCCAGGAGACCCAGTACTTC	CASSPQGFQETQYF
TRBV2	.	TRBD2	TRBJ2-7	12	TGTGCCAGCAGTGAACCCGGCCGGGAGGTCAGCTTC	CASSEPGREVSF
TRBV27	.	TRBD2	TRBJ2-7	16	TGTGCCAGCAGTAACAAACGAGCGGGGCTTGGCTACGAGCAGTACTTC	CASSNKRAGLGYEQYF
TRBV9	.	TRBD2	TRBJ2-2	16	TGTCCCAGCAGCGTCGGGGGCGGGGGGCACACCGGGGAGCTGTTTTTT	CPSSVGGGGHTGELFF
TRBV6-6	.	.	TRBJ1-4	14	TGTGCCAGCAGCCCCCCACGGAAGGGGGAAAAACTGTTTTTT	CASSPPRKGEKLFF
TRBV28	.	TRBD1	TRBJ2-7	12	TGTGCCAGCAGTATCACAGGGGTCGAGCAGTACTTC	CASSITGVEQYF
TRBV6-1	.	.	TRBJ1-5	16	TGTGCCAGCAGTGAGCCCGGGGGCGGTAGGCATCAGCCCCAGCATTTT	CASSEPGGGRHQPQHF
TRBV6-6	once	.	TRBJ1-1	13	TGTGCCAGCAGACTACGACAGGACTTGGAAGCTTTCTTT	CASRLRQDLEAFF
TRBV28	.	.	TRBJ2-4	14	TGTGCCAGCAGTTCGGGGGGCTTTCACGGCATTCAGTACTTC	CASSSGGFHGIQYF
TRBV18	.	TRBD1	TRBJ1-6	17	TGTGCCAGCTCACCTAGGAGCGCCGCAGGGGGAAACACACCCCTCCACTTT	CASSPRSAAGGNTPLHF
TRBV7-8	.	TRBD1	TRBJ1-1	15	TGTGCCAGCAGCCCCCGGGACAGGGTTTTCACTGAAGCTTTCTTT	CASSPRDRVFTEAFF
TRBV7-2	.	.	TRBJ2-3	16	TGTGCCAGCAGCCCAGGGGGGGCGGGCTTCACAGATACGCAGTATTTT	CASSPGGAGFTDTQYF
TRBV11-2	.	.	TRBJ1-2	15	TGTGCCAGCAGCCTCATTGGGGGGGGTAACTATGGCTACACCTTC	CASSLIGGGNYGYTF
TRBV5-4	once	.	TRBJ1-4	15	TGTGCCAGCAGCTTGGGGAGCTCAACTAATGAAAAACTGTTTTTT	CASSLGSSTNEKLFF
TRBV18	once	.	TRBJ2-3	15	TGTGCCAGCTCACTGAGACAGGCGAGCACAGATACGCAGTATTTT	CASSLRQASTDTQYF
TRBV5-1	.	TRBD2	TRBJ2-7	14	TGCGCCAGCAGCTTGGCGTTAGCGGGGTACGAGCAGTACTTC	CASSLALAGYEQYF
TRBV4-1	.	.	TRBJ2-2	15	TGCGCCAGCAGCCAAGGGATACGGGGCACCGGGGAGCTGTTTTTT	CASSQGIRGTGELFF
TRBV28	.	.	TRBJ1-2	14	TGTGCCAGCAGTTTATACGGGGGAACCTATGGCTACACCTTC	CASSLYGGTYGYTF
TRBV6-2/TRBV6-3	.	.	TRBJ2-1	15	TGTGCCAGCAGTTGGGGCCTGTTGGTTGGGGAGGAGCAGTTCTTC	CASSWGLLVGEEQFF